The 30 T cell receptor beta chains in this list originate from one sample, sequenced in a study of T cells in Graves' hyperthyroidism and ophthalmopathy. RNA transcripts yielded amplified TCR beta CDR3 regions. The TCR CDR3 was amplified in a first-round RT-PCR using the HTBI primer set. One entry per CDR3 protein results from TCRdb running MiXCR on the multiplex PCR reads. The profile covers approximately 270,000 distinct CDR3 sequences, with 13% to 15% appearing a single time and 10% to 15% taken by the ten largest. The sequencing input was blood. These receptors all stem from a woman in her thirties or forties with Graves' hyperthyroidism that later progressed to Graves' ophthalmopathy.

This clonotype has at least ten counts. The chain uses TRBV7-8 and TRBJ2-7; a possible D gene is TRBD2 (6 bases). CDR3 length: 13 amino acids. V shed 1 base and J shed 5 bases, with 9 bases lying between them. Germline values: CDR1 SGHVS, CDR2 FQNEAQ. The CDR3: CASSLDAGNEQYF. In nucleotides, the CDR3 is TGTGCCAGCAGCTTAGACGCGGGGAACGAGCAGTACTTC.

This clonotype has a count of ten or more. The V call is TRBV28, the J call TRBJ1-5; no definite D call. Germline V gene sequence: CDR1 MDHEN, CDR2 SYDVKM. Trimming removed 4 bases at V and 2 bases at J, with 15 bases between. The CDR3 runs to 16 residues. The CDR3 is CASSSTRPFGNQPQHF. CDR3 nucleotides: TGTGCCAGCAGTTCTACCAGGCCCTTCGGCAATCAGCCCCAGCATTTT.

The chain combines TRBV20-1 with TRBJ2-1; the match to TRBD2 covers 13 bases. This CDR3 contains 14 residues. V gave up 6 bases and J gave up 9 bases; unmatched junction bases: 8. Per the germline V gene, CDR1 is DFQATT and CDR2 is SNEGSKA (reference sequence). The CDR3 DNA follows: TGCAGTGCCCCGGGACTAGCGGGAAGGGGTGAGCAGTTCTTC. It translates to CSAPGLAGRGEQFF.

The table lists this clonotype with many counts. The V gene is TRBV27, the J gene TRBJ2-7, with 9 positions matching TRBD1. The CDR3 is made up of 15 amino acids. Germline V gene data show CDR1 as MNHEY and CDR2 as SMNVEV (reference sequence). V shed 5 bases, J shed 1 base, and the junction held 6 bases outside the gene matches. The CDR3 reads CASSNRGPPSYEQYF. In DNA form, the CDR3 reads TGTGCCAGCAGTAACAGGGGGCCCCCATCCTACGAGCAGTACTTC.

This clonotype was detected many times. The CDR3 DNA reads TGTGCCACCAGCAGAGATAGCAGCACAGATACGCAGTATTTT. It translates to CATSRDSSTDTQYF. This chain joins TRBV15 and TRBJ2-3; the D is unclear. The ends were cut back, 0 bases at V and 0 bases at J, with 4 bases in the middle. The CDR3 spans 14 residues. Germline V gene lookup returns CDR1 LNHNV and CDR2 YYDKDF (reference sequence).

This clonotype was seen ten or more times. The chain combines TRBV28 with TRBJ1-3; no clear D. Germline loops: CDR1 MDHEN, CDR2 SYDVKM. The CDR3 contains 14 residues. Trimming pared 0 bases from V and 5 bases from J, leaving 8 bases between. CDR3 protein: CASSLWDDRNTIYF. The CDR3 DNA follows: TGTGCCAGCAGTTTATGGGACGACCGAAACACCATATATTTT.

There are a few counts of this clonotype. V usage is TRBV20-1 and J usage is TRBJ2-1; D unresolved. This CDR3 contains 17 residues. Germline lookup yields CDR1 DFQATT and CDR2 SNEGSKA (reference sequence). The V end lost 3 bases, the J end lost 4 bases, and 22 bases lay between the germline ends. The CDR3 region has the DNA TGCAGTGCTAGGCGTCTTGGAATACAGAGAAGTTACAATGAGCAGTTCTTC. This sequence encodes CSARRLGIQRSYNEQFF.

At least ten counts were recorded for this clonotype. This chain joins TRBV2 and TRBJ2-5, with D perhaps matching TRBD2 (6 bases). V lost 4 bases and J lost 4, with 13 bases in between. This CDR3 spans 14 amino acids. Germline CDR1 SNHLY, CDR2 FYNNEI. CDR3 protein: CASSADNGGETQYF. The CDR3 nucleotides are TGTGCCAGCAGTGCCGACAACGGGGGAGAGACCCAGTACTTC.

By share, this clonotype counts as medium-sized. The chain uses TRBV28 and TRBJ1-1; D is unclear. Germline lookup yields CDR1 MDHEN and CDR2 SYDVKM. Trimming stripped 2 bases from V and 7 bases from J, with 14 bases between. The CDR3 loop spans 14 amino acids. CDR3 amino acids: CASSLSSASGEAFF. CDR3 DNA sequence: TGTGCCAGCAGTTTAAGCTCGGCTTCGGGTGAAGCTTTCTTT.

Ten or more counts support this clonotype. This chain connects TRBV2 to TRBJ2-5; 11 nucleotides agree with TRBD2. CDR1 SNHLY and CDR2 FYNNEI come from the germline V gene. Losses at the gene ends were 0 bases for V and 1 base for J; bases not matched to a gene: 4. This CDR3 contains 17 residues. The CDR3 sequence is CASSEALLAGAQETQYF. Written as DNA, the CDR3 is TGTGCCAGCAGTGAAGCCTTACTAGCGGGAGCCCAAGAGACCCAGTACTTC.

There are many counts of this clonotype. The V call is TRBV7-8, the J call TRBJ2-5, with D unclear. Germline-derived CDR1 and CDR2 are SGHVS and FQNEAQ. Trimming cost V 3 bases and J 1 base, with 6 bases left between them. The CDR3 contains 13 residues. CDR3 loop: CASSFDRQETQYF. CDR3 nucleotides: TGTGCCAGCAGCTTTGATCGCCAAGAGACCCAGTACTTC.

This clonotype has ten or more counts. V gene TRBV15 combines with J gene TRBJ2-5, with 11 bases that match TRBD2. The CDR3 consists of 15 residues. Germline trimming cut 2 bases from V and 4 bases from J; bases unmatched to any gene: 3. CDR1 LNHNV and CDR2 YYDKDF come from the germline V gene (reference sequence). CDR3 nucleotide sequence: TGTGCCACCAGCAGAATAGCGGGAGGGGGAGAGACCCAGTACTTC. Its translation is CATSRIAGGGETQYF.

In this sample, this clonotype turned up many times. V gene TRBV2 combines with J gene TRBJ2-3, with 15 nucleotides matching TRBD2. V dropped 5 bases and J dropped 3; count of bases not matched to a gene: 6. The length of the CDR3 is 17 residues. Germline values: CDR1 SNHLY, CDR2 FYNNEI. In DNA, the CDR3 is TGTGCCAGCAGTCCTGGACTAGCGGGGGGGGGGACAGATACGCAGTATTTT. Its translation is CASSPGLAGGGTDTQYF.

In its sample, this clonotype was seen a few times. This chain joins TRBV20-1 and TRBJ2-1; D gene uncertain. CDR1 is DFQATT, CDR2 SNEGSKA, per germline (reference sequence). The CDR3 covers 16 residues. The V end was cut by 3 bases, the J end by 6 bases, with 21 bases between. The CDR3 region has the DNA TGCAGTGCTAGTGCGTTGGCGCAAGGAGTTTCCAATGAGCAGTTCTTC. Its translation is CSASALAQGVSNEQFF.

In its sample, this clonotype was seen many times. The chain carries TRBV24-1 and TRBJ2-3, with TRBD1 identical over 10 bases. CDR1 is KGHDR, CDR2 SFDVKD, per germline. CDR3 length: 15 amino acids. V shed 3 bases and J 8 bases; nucleotides not matched to a gene: 7. CDR3 sequence (DNA): TGTGCCACCAGTGATGACAGGGGGCTGGTCAGTACGCAGTATTTT. Protein product: CATSDDRGLVSTQYF.

The table lists this clonotype with many counts. The chain is built from TRBV4-1 and TRBJ2-1; 12 nucleotides match TRBD2. CDR1 is MGHRA and CDR2 is YSYEKL in the germline V gene. The CDR3 extends over 17 amino acids. Unmatched junction bases numbered 10, after V lost 6 bases and J lost 4 bases. The CDR3 loop is CASRAALAGGLYNEQFF. CDR3 bases: TGCGCCAGCAGGGCGGCACTAGCGGGAGGACTTTACAATGAGCAGTTCTTC.

As for this clonotype: Relative to the germline gene, one junction end is altered; a read error may explain this. CDR3 DNA: TGCGCCAGCAGTGTATTACGGGAGGGCCTAAGGTCAAGAATATACAATGAGCAGTTCTTC. This codes for CASSVLREGLRSRIYNEQFF. The rearrangement links TRBV2 to TRBJ2-1, with 8 bases identical to TRBD2. Germline V gene lookup returns CDR1 SNHLY and CDR2 FYNNEI. The CDR3 consists of 20 residues.

This clonotype was seen ten or more times. The CDR3 loop reads CASSLEPSGRADIQYF. The CDR3 DNA sequence: TGCGCCAGCAGCTTGGAACCTAGCGGGAGGGCCGACATTCAGTACTTC. The chain carries TRBV5-1 and TRBJ2-4; 12 bases are a match to TRBD2. Germline trimming cut 0 bases from V and 8 bases from J; bases unmatched to any gene: 6. The CDR3 has 16 residues. Germline CDR1 reads SGHRS; CDR2 reads YFSETQ.

This clonotype was picked up many times. The chain couples TRBV7-9 to TRBJ1-1, with unresolved D. V lost 5 bases and J lost 1, with 8 bases in between. Looked up from germline, CDR1 is SEHNR and CDR2 is FQNEAQ (reference sequence). The CDR3 has 13 residues. The CDR3 reads CASSPEGNTEAFF. For the CDR3, the DNA is TGTGCCAGCAGCCCCGAGGGGAACACTGAAGCTTTCTTT.

This clonotype was observed at least ten times. The rearrangement uses TRBV30 and TRBJ1-1, with D unresolved. Germline CDR1 is GTSNPN and CDR2 is SVGIG (reference sequence). The CDR3 has 13 amino acids. V was shortened by 3 bases and J by 7 bases, with 15 bases between the two germline ends. The CDR3 DNA is TGTGCCTGGAGGAAAGGGAGTTCCCTTGAAGCTTTCTTT. Its translation is CAWRKGSSLEAFF.

There are many counts of this clonotype. CDR3 loop: CASRRQPNTEAFF. The CDR3 DNA reads as TGTGCCAGCAGGCGACAGCCGAACACTGAAGCTTTCTTT. The V call is TRBV2, the J call TRBJ1-1, with a weak D call TRBD1 (5 bases). With 6 bases removed from V and 1 base from J, the gap between germline ends came to 9 bases. From germline, CDR1 is SNHLY and CDR2 FYNNEI. CDR3 length: 13 amino acids.

This clonotype was counted many times. V and J are TRBV29-1 and TRBJ2-1; no clear D gene. With 4 bases removed from V and 6 bases from J, the gap between germline ends came to 4 bases. Germline V lookup: CDR1 SQVTM, CDR2 ANQGSEA. The CDR3 has 10 residues. The CDR3 spells CSVVGNEQFF. CDR3 bases: TGCAGCGTTGTTGGCAATGAGCAGTTCTTC.

The sample holds many counts of this clonotype. The chain recombines TRBV27 with TRBJ1-4; D is uncertain. Trimming removed 7 bases at V and 2 bases at J, with 8 bases between. Per the germline V gene, CDR1 is MNHEY and CDR2 is SMNVEV (reference sequence). This CDR3 is built from 13 residues. CDR3 loop: CASMRITNEKLFF. CDR3 DNA sequence: TGTGCCAGCATGCGGATCACTAATGAAAAACTGTTTTTT. Full variable domain (missing parts from reference TRBV27 and TRBJ1-4): EAQVTQNPRYLITVTGKKLTVTCSQNMNHEYMSWYRQDPGLGLRQIYYSMNVEVTDKGDVPEGYKVSRKEKRNFPLILESPSPNQTSLYFCASMRITNEKLFFGSGTQLSVL.

This clonotype was picked up many times. V and J are TRBV11-2 and TRBJ2-7; 7 nucleotides line up with TRBD1. V shed 5 bases, J shed 0 bases, and the junction held 10 bases outside the gene matches. This CDR3 has 16 residues. Germline CDR1 reads SGHAT; CDR2 reads FQNNGV. CDR3 region: CASSPLGQRISYEQYF. The CDR3 nucleotides read TGTGCCAGCAGCCCACTGGGACAGCGAATCTCCTACGAGCAGTACTTC. Variable domain in full (rest from reference TRBV11-2 and TRBJ2-7): EAGVAQSPRYKIIEKRQSVAFWCNPISGHATLYWYQQILGQGPKLLIQFQNNGVVDDSQLPKDRFSAERLKGVDSTLKIQPAKLEDSAVYLCASSPLGQRISYEQYFGPGTRLTVT.

Many counts were recorded for this clonotype. The chain recombines TRBV28 with TRBJ2-1; 11 nucleotides line up with TRBD2. This CDR3 is 21 amino acids long. With 2 bases clipped from V and 7 bases from J, the junction kept 22 bases outside the gene matches. Germline loops: CDR1 MDHEN, CDR2 SYDVKM. The CDR3 bases are TGTGCCAGCAGTTTACCGAGGGACAGCATCTCTACTAGCGGGAGCGGGAATGAGCAGTTCTTC. It encodes CASSLPRDSISTSGSGNEQFF.

This clonotype was found many times. V gene TRBV6-5 combines with J gene TRBJ2-5; possible D gene TRBD2, 6 bases. The CDR3 is made up of 14 amino acids. The V end was cut by 1 base, the J end by 1 base, with 7 bases between. Germline V gives CDR1 MNHEY, CDR2 SVGAGI. The CDR3, as DNA: TGTGCCAGCAGTTACTTGGGGGGCCAAGAGACCCAGTACTTC. Translated, it gives CASSYLGGQETQYF.

Ten or more counts support this clonotype. The CDR3 reads CASSELRGPIYNEQFF. The CDR3 bases are TGTGCCAGCAGTGAATTGAGGGGTCCTATATACAATGAGCAGTTCTTC. The chain links TRBV2 to TRBJ2-1; either TRBD1 or TRBD2 may fit D (5 bases each). Germline V CDR1 and CDR2: SNHLY, FYNNEI. Trimming left V 2 bases short and J 4 bases short, with 15 bases between. This CDR3 comprises 16 residues. Using reference TRBV2 and TRBJ2-1 for the parts outside the CDR3, the full variable domain is EPEVTQTPSHQVTQMGQEVILRCVPISNHLYFYWYRQILGQKVEFLVSFYNNEISEKSEIFDDQFSVERPDGSNFTLKIRSTKLEDSAMYFCASSELRGPIYNEQFFGPGTRLTVL.

This clonotype was counted ten times or more. This rearrangement joins TRBV27 to TRBJ2-1; the match to TRBD1 covers 8 bases. J gave up 5 bases and V 4 bases, and 13 bases lay outside the gene matches. CDR1 MNHEY and CDR2 SMNVEV come from the germline V gene (reference sequence). This CDR3 region has 17 residues. CDR3 nucleotides: TGTGCCAGCAGTTCAGGGGGCTGGTATACGTTTGACAATGAGCAGTTCTTC. Its translation: CASSSGGWYTFDNEQFF.

The rearrangement joins TRBV14 to TRBJ2-4; D possibly corresponds to TRBD1 (5 bases). The V end was cut by 2 bases, the J end by 8 bases, with 7 bases between. The V gene's germline CDR1 is SGHDN and CDR2 FVKESK. This CDR3 has 12 residues. The CDR3 nucleotides are TGTGCCAGCAGCCAAATGGGGCACATTCAGTACTTC. Its protein product is CASSQMGHIQYF.

The sample holds a few counts of this clonotype. This may arise from a read error, as a much more abundant clone is one base away. The rearrangement links TRBV19 to TRBJ2-2; D is unclear. Per germline, CDR1 LNHDA and CDR2 SQIVND (reference sequence). CDR3 length: 14 residues. Trimming took off 5 bases at V and 7 bases at J, with 14 bases between the two ends. The CDR3 is CASSLGRINGELFF. CDR3 coding DNA: TGTGCCAGTAGTCTAGGCAGGATAAACGGGGAGCTGTTTTTT.